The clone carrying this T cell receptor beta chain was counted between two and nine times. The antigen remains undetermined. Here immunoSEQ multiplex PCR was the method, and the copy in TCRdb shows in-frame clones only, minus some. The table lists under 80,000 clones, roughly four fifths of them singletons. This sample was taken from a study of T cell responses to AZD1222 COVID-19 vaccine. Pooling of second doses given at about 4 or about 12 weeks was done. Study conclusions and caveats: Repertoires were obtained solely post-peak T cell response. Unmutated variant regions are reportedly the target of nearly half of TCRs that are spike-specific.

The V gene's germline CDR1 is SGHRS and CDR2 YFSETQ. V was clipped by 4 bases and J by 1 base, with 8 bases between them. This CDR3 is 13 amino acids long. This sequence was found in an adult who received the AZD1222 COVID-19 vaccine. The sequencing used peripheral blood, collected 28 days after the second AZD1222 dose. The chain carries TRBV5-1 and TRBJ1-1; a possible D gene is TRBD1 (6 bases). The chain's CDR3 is CASSLTGNTEAFF. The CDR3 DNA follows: TGCGCCAGCAGCCTGACAGGGAACACTGAAGCTTTCTTT.